One sample yielded the 29 T cell receptor beta chains listed below, sequenced in a study of T-cell memory formation after mild COVID-19. From the 5' RACE reads, TCRdb called clonotypes with MiXCR, one entry per CDR3 protein. The data contain over 450,000 distinct CDR3 sequences, around 21% of them seen just once; the ten biggest clones take up around 12%. Sequencing input: PBMCs or a T cell subset sorted from them (not recorded which). These receptors all stem from an adult woman who had mild COVID-19 (a few samples of this study predate the infection). Cell type and time point are not known.

This chain joins TRBV6-5 and TRBJ1-4; no clear D gene. Trimming took 0 bases from V and 6 from J, leaving 8 bases between them. Germline assignment: CDR1 MNHEY and CDR2 SVGAGI. The CDR3 covers 14 residues. The CDR3 nucleotides read TGTGCCAGCAGTTACTCGCCGGGAGATGAAAAACTGTTTTTT. Translating it yields CASSYSPGDEKLFF.

This clonotype has a handful of counts. The V gene is TRBV12-3 or TRBV12-4, the J gene TRBJ2-1, with no clear D. V dropped 6 bases and J dropped 7 bases, with 19 bases sitting between them. The CDR3 is made up of 15 amino acids. The DNA of the CDR3 is TGTGCCAGCAGGGACCATAGCAACACACGGAATGAGCAGTTCTTC. Protein: CASRDHSNTRNEQFF.

Note on this clonotype: Mismatch with germline at one junction end may stem from a read error. The chain combines TRBV7-9 with TRBJ2-2; tentative D call: TRBD1 (6 bases). The germline V gene encodes CDR1 SEHNR and CDR2 FQNEAQ (reference sequence). This CDR3 contains 14 residues. The CDR3 here is CASSLSTGTVELFF. CDR3 coding DNA: TGTGCCAGCAGCTTATCCACAGGGACCGTGGAGCTGTTTTTT.

At least ten counts were recorded for this clonotype. This chain joins TRBV3-1 and TRBJ2-7; D ambiguous. Germline lookup yields CDR1 LGHDT and CDR2 YNNKEL (reference sequence). This CDR3 spans 14 amino acids. V lost 0 bases, J lost 0 bases, and 6 bases lay in between. Written as DNA, the CDR3 is TGTGCCAGCAGCCAAGAACTCGCCTCCTACGAGCAGTACTTC. Residues: CASSQELASYEQYF.

The V gene is TRBV6-5, the J gene TRBJ2-7; the D gene is possibly TRBD1 (6 bases). Germline CDR1 and CDR2: MNHEY and SVGAGI. Trimming took off 4 bases at V and 1 base at J, with 8 bases between the two ends. This CDR3 is 13 amino acids long. This CDR3 is CASSWTESYEQYF. DNA of the CDR3: TGTGCCAGCAGTTGGACAGAGTCCTACGAGCAGTACTTC.

The gene calls are TRBV20-1 and TRBJ2-3, with D unresolved. The CDR3 totals 14 residues. V was cut by 1 base and J by 0 bases, with 8 bases left in between. Germline lookup yields CDR1 DFQATT and CDR2 SNEGSKA (reference sequence). Written as DNA, the CDR3 is TGCAGTGCTAGAGGACTTGCGAGCACAGATACGCAGTATTTT. Translated: CSARGLASTDTQYF.

This clonotype was seen only a few times. The V gene is TRBV29-1, the J gene TRBJ2-5, with TRBD1 matching over 8 bases. The CDR3 runs to 13 residues. V lost 6 bases and J lost 4; bases outside the gene matches: 7. Germline loops: CDR1 SQVTM, CDR2 ANQGSEA. DNA of the CDR3: TGCAGCGTGGCGACAGGGGTCGGAGAGACCCAGTACTTC. This encodes CSVATGVGETQYF.

This clonotype was detected a few times. The rearrangement uses TRBV6-2 or TRBV6-3 and TRBJ1-5, with TRBD1 as a possible D gene (5 bases). There are 13 residues in the CDR3. CDR1 and CDR2 (germline): MNHEY, SVGEGT. The ends were cut back, 8 bases at V and 7 bases at J, with 15 bases in the middle. Here the CDR3 DNA reads TGTGCCAGCCTTAGGGGATTTGGCCAGCCCCAGCATTTT. It specifies CASLRGFGQPQHF.

This clonotype was seen repeatedly, ten times or more. The V and J genes are TRBV7-9 and TRBJ2-6; D is ambiguous. V was pared by 1 base and J by 0 bases, with 4 bases between. The CDR3 is 15 amino acids. Germline V gives CDR1 SEHNR, CDR2 FQNEAQ (reference sequence). The CDR3 DNA reads TGTGCCAGCAGCTTAGTCGTCTCTGGGGCCAACGTCCTGACTTTC. It translates to CASSLVVSGANVLTF. Variable domain in full (rest from reference TRBV7-9 and TRBJ2-6): DTGVSQNPRHKITKRGQNVTFRCDPISEHNRLYWYRQTLGQGPEFLTYFQNEAQLEKSRLLSDRFSAERPKGSFSTLEIQRTEQGDSAMYLCASSLVVSGANVLTFGAGSRLTVL.

The sample holds a few counts of this clonotype. The chain is built from TRBV6-5 and TRBJ2-7, with D tentatively TRBD1 (5 bases). V lost 8 bases to trimming and J lost 3 bases, with 14 bases between them. This CDR3 has 13 amino acids. Per the germline V gene, CDR1 is MNHEY and CDR2 is SVGAGI. The CDR3 DNA is TGTGCCAGCGGGAAACAGGTTCGCTACGAGCAGTACTTC. This codes for CASGKQVRYEQYF.

Here the CDR3 DNA reads TGTGCCAGCAGTTACTACTTCGGTAGCAATCAGCCCCAGCATTTT. Translating it yields CASSYYFGSNQPQHF. The chain carries TRBV6-5 and TRBJ1-5; no firm D call. Germline V gene lookup returns CDR1 MNHEY and CDR2 SVGAGI. The CDR3 has 15 residues. V was cut by 1 base and J by 0 bases, with 7 bases left in between.

The chain carries TRBV7-2 and TRBJ2-5; D is unclear. This CDR3 is 14 amino acids long. Germline V gives CDR1 SGHTA, CDR2 FQGNSA. V was clipped by 1 base and J by 7 bases, with 13 bases between them. The CDR3 DNA sequence: TGTGCCAGCAGCTTAGAAGTGGGGTTAGGGACCCAGTACTTC. This sequence encodes CASSLEVGLGTQYF.

A few counts support this clonotype. CDR3 sequence reads: CASSGPGATNYGYTF. The DNA for the CDR3 is TGTGCCAGCAGCGGGCCGGGAGCCACTAACTATGGCTACACCTTC. The genes are TRBV9 and TRBJ1-2; no clear D. This CDR3 region has 15 residues. Trimming stripped 3 bases from V and 0 bases from J, with 12 bases between. Per germline, CDR1 SGDLS and CDR2 YYNGEE.

This clonotype was found many times. The chain is built from TRBV7-3 and TRBJ2-1; D call uncertain. Deletions cut 6 bases from V and 7 bases from J, with 10 bases between. The CDR3 totals 12 residues. Germline V gene lookup returns CDR1 SGHTA and CDR2 FQGTGA. The DNA of the CDR3 is TGTGCCAGCAGTCCGGGTAGAAATGAGCAGTTCTTC. Amino acid sequence: CASSPGRNEQFF.

This clonotype was counted many times. V is TRBV7-9 and J is TRBJ2-3, with 7 nucleotides matching TRBD2. The CDR3 length is 15 residues. Germline CDR1 is SEHNR and CDR2 is FQNEAQ (reference sequence). V was clipped by 3 bases and J by 1 base; unmatched bases: 4. The CDR3 bases are TGTGCCAGCAGCTTCAGAGGGAGGGGCACAGATACGCAGTATTTT. It is translated as CASSFRGRGTDTQYF.

The V gene is TRBV2, the J gene TRBJ2-6; D remains unclear. Germline values: CDR1 SNHLY, CDR2 FYNNEI. This CDR3 has 18 amino acids. V was pared by 4 bases and J by 2 bases, with 18 bases between. The CDR3 sequence: CASSVVHSRLAGANVLTF. DNA of the CDR3: TGTGCCAGCAGTGTTGTTCATTCCCGTCTTGCTGGGGCCAACGTCCTGACTTTC.

This clonotype was observed a few times. One junction end disagrees with the germline gene, perhaps due to a read error. This chain uses TRBV13 with TRBJ2-7, with 11 bases lining up with TRBD1. The CDR3 sequence is 14 residues long. CDR1 and CDR2 from the germline V gene are PRHDT and FYEKMQ (reference sequence). The CDR3 reads CASSSSYTSGQGDF. CDR3 bases: TGTGCCAGCAGCTCATCCTATACCTCGGGACAGGGGGACTTC.

J is TRBJ1-1 and V is TRBV4-3, with D unresolved. The CDR3 is 17 amino acids. V dropped 4 bases and J dropped 1 base, with 19 bases sitting between them. Germline V CDR1 and CDR2: LGHNA, YSLEER. CDR3 nucleotides: TGCGCCAGCAGCCCCTCAGGATGGGTCCTAAAGAACACTGAAGCTTTCTTT. This codes for CASSPSGWVLKNTEAFF.

The rearrangement uses TRBV5-1 and TRBJ1-1; 7 bases are shared with TRBD1. This CDR3 is built from 15 residues. Germline CDR1 is SGHRS and CDR2 is YFSETQ. The J segment lost 1 base and the V segment lost 0 bases, leaving 3 bases of the junction unmatched. The CDR3 protein is CASSLDRGPNTEAFF. The CDR3 nucleotides read TGCGCCAGCAGCTTGGACAGGGGCCCGAACACTGAAGCTTTCTTT.

The chain has TRBV11-2 and TRBJ2-2, with D possibly being TRBD2 (6 bases). Per the germline V gene, CDR1 is SGHAT and CDR2 is FQNNGV. CDR3 size: 17 residues. V was pared by 5 bases and J by 0 bases, with 16 bases between. The CDR3 sequence: CASSLLTGTSNTGELFF. The DNA for the CDR3 is TGTGCCAGCAGCCTACTAACGGGGACTTCGAACACCGGGGAGCTGTTTTTT.

This clonotype was picked up a small number of times. V is TRBV6-2 or TRBV6-3 and J is TRBJ2-7, with 11 bases lining up with TRBD2. Unmatched junction bases numbered 10, after V lost 0 bases and J lost 0 bases. Looked up from germline, CDR1 is MNHEY and CDR2 is SVGEGT. The length of the CDR3 is 19 residues. CDR3 amino acids: CASSYSPSGLAGGSYEQYF. The CDR3 DNA reads TGTGCCAGCAGTTACTCTCCCTCTGGACTAGCGGGCGGCTCCTACGAGCAGTACTTC.

J is TRBJ2-1 and V is TRBV5-4; TRBD2 matches 14 bases. V shed 1 base and J 11 bases; nucleotides not matched to a gene: 2. CDR1 is SGHNT and CDR2 is YYREEE in the germline V gene (reference sequence). This CDR3 has 14 amino acids. CDR3 sequence: CASSLRLAGGQQFF. The DNA of the CDR3 is TGTGCCAGCAGCTTGCGACTAGCGGGGGGGCAGCAGTTCTTC.

V usage is TRBV6-5 and J usage is TRBJ2-5; D gene ambiguous. This CDR3 region has 16 residues. Trimming removed 0 bases at V and 3 bases at J, with 14 bases between. The germline V gene encodes CDR1 MNHEY and CDR2 SVGAGI. As DNA, the CDR3 is TGTGCCAGCAGTTACTCGAAAGCGAACCTTGAAGAGACCCAGTACTTC. As protein: CASSYSKANLEETQYF.

This clonotype was recorded at least ten times. This sequence joins TRBV6-5 and TRBJ2-1; TRBD1 matches 7 bases. The CDR3 sequence is 18 residues long. The germline gives CDR1 MNHEY, CDR2 SVGAGI. J gave up 0 bases and V 5 bases, and 13 bases lay outside the gene matches. The CDR3 region is CASSTRDRAPYSYNEQFF. The CDR3 region has the DNA TGTGCCAGCAGTACCCGGGACAGAGCCCCGTACTCCTACAATGAGCAGTTCTTC.

This clonotype was recorded many times. V is TRBV7-9 and J is TRBJ2-1; 8 bases match TRBD1. The CDR3 spans 14 residues. Germline CDR1 reads SEHNR; CDR2 reads FQNEAQ (reference sequence). Trimming took 1 base from V and 7 from J; bases not matched to a gene: 3. Written as DNA, the CDR3 is TGTGCCAGCAGCTTAGGGACAGGGTGGAATGAGCAGTTCTTC. Translation gives CASSLGTGWNEQFF. The full variable domain, in which reference TRBV7-9 and TRBJ2-1 provide the parts outside the CDR3, is DTGVSQNPRHKITKRGQNVTFRCDPISEHNRLYWYRQTLGQGPEFLTYFQNEAQLEKSRLLSDRFSAERPKGSFSTLEIQRTEQGDSAMYLCASSLGTGWNEQFFGPGTRLTVL.

In its sample, this clonotype was seen a few times. V usage is TRBV5-1 and J usage is TRBJ2-1; 11 nucleotides align to TRBD2. Germline lookup yields CDR1 SGHRS and CDR2 YFSETQ. V shed 3 bases, J shed 5 bases, and the junction held 4 bases outside the gene matches. This CDR3 is 15 amino acids long. The CDR3 is CASSWGLAEDNEQFF. CDR3 coding DNA: TGCGCCAGCAGCTGGGGACTAGCGGAGGACAATGAGCAGTTCTTC.

This chain uses TRBV29-1 with TRBJ2-2, with 11 bases identical to TRBD2. CDR3 length equals 16 residues. Trimming cost V 6 bases and J 1 base; bases outside gene matches: 7. CDR1 and CDR2 (germline): SQVTM, ANQGSEA. The CDR3 sequence is CSVTIAGGRNTGELFF. In DNA, the CDR3 is TGCAGCGTCACCATAGCGGGAGGGAGGAACACCGGGGAGCTGTTTTTT.

This clonotype was found a few times. The rearrangement joins TRBV5-5 to TRBJ2-5; no clear D. V was trimmed by 0 bases and J by 9 bases, leaving 9 bases between them. From germline, CDR1 is SGHKS and CDR2 YYEKEE (reference sequence). This CDR3 spans 12 amino acids. The CDR3 spells CASSLGLQAQYF. DNA of the CDR3: TGTGCCAGCAGCTTGGGTCTCCAGGCCCAGTACTTC.

V usage is TRBV4-3 and J usage is TRBJ1-1; D is undetermined. The CDR3 runs to 16 residues. CDR1 and CDR2 from the germline V gene are LGHNA and YSLEER. V was pared by 0 bases and J by 4 bases, with 15 bases between. Here the CDR3 DNA reads TGCGCCAGCAGCCAAGATAGGAGCCAATCGGGCACTGAAGCTTTCTTT. This encodes CASSQDRSQSGTEAFF.